Listed below are T cell receptor beta chains from one sample, sequenced in a study of T cells in Graves' hyperthyroidism and ophthalmopathy. TCRdb itself ran the multiplex PCR reads through MiXCR, one entry per CDR3 protein. The table has approximately 330,000 distinct CDR3 sequences, roughly 13% seen once. Material: blood. These receptors all stem from a woman between 40 and 55 years old with Graves' ophthalmopathy. CDR3s include the opening cysteine and the closing phenylalanine or tryptophan. A clone size is listed for some rows: how often the clone was seen (once, few, many), or a class if it is expanded.

j_call,v_call,clone_size,cdr3_aa
TRBJ2-4,TRBV5-1,few,CASSLGNWGDVQYF
TRBJ1-5,TRBV19,many,CASRRGADQPQHF
TRBJ2-2,TRBV12-3/TRBV12-4,once,CASIPRLVVRAPGELFF
TRBJ1-5,TRBV20-1,many,CSASSVNSNQPQHF
TRBJ2-4,TRBV9,few,CASSVGGQGNIQYF
TRBJ2-3,TRBV2,-,CASTIDRGRADTQYF
TRBJ2-7,TRBV29-1,many,CSARTQSSYEQYF
TRBJ1-6,TRBV2,many,CASSDTDYNSPLHF
TRBJ2-5,TRBV29-1,-,CSVVIGETQYF
TRBJ2-2,TRBV13,-,CASSFPGTTNTGELFF
TRBJ1-5,TRBV7-8,many,CASSSRDRNQPQHF
TRBJ2-7,TRBV7-2,many,CASSFWTSGSPAYEQYF
TRBJ2-1,TRBV5-4,-,CASSFRGRINEQFF
TRBJ2-7,TRBV5-1,-,CASSLRFGTEQYF
TRBJ1-6,TRBV6-5,-,CASSYSNEQQGSPLHF
TRBJ1-6,TRBV27,many,CASRTGANSPLHF
TRBJ1-1,TRBV20-1,-,CSVTEGGMGEAFF
TRBJ2-3,TRBV7-2,many,CASSTRQTAPTSTDTQYF
TRBJ1-2,TRBV6-5,-,CASIYKGGTDGYTF
TRBJ1-6,TRBV7-9,many,CASSFSDSPLHF
TRBJ1-2,TRBV4-1,-,CASSRDRGTGYTF
TRBJ2-3,TRBV10-3,once,CAISGQGATDTQYF
TRBJ2-1,TRBV12-3/TRBV12-4,few,CASTFPPASSYNEQFF
TRBJ1-3,TRBV10-1,few,CASSSPIPQGAASGNTIYF
TRBJ2-7,TRBV10-1,few,CASSEGAEQYF
TRBJ1-1,TRBV18,many,CASSPVSQGNTEAFF
TRBJ2-1,TRBV5-1,-,CASSLASGNEQFF
TRBJ2-7,TRBV10-3,few,CAISDGQTNSYEQYF
TRBJ2-1,TRBV18,-,CASSSIPTLSSYNEQFF
TRBJ2-7,TRBV7-9,many,CASSLDADSYEQYF
TRBJ2-5,TRBV2,many,CASSDLGRETQYF
TRBJ2-7,TRBV29-1,many,CSVAVAGGPYEQYF
TRBJ1-5,TRBV7-9,many,CASSFGEGPQHF
TRBJ2-1,TRBV28,many,CASSSLTRQGALGNEQFF
TRBJ2-3,TRBV29-1,many,CSVGGRLHTDTQYF
TRBJ2-3,TRBV4-1,few,CASSQEVGGRANTDTQYF
TRBJ2-7,TRBV6-1,many,CASRYDRGSHEQYF
TRBJ1-6,TRBV2,few,CASSEERQANSPLHF
TRBJ2-7,TRBV6-1,many,CASTHSGSYEQYF
TRBJ1-4,TRBV2,many,CASSPGPLQEKLFF
TRBJ2-2,TRBV7-8,few,CASSIMNTGELFF
TRBJ2-1,TRBV12-3/TRBV12-4,many,CASSLRTSGASYNEQFF
TRBJ1-5,TRBV12-3/TRBV12-4,many,CASSVGRSSTQPQHF
TRBJ2-5,TRBV12-3/TRBV12-4,many,CASSSHLLRGPQETQYF
TRBJ2-1,TRBV28,many,CASSFASGSNEQFF
TRBJ2-7,TRBV2,many,CARSPGVGYEQYF